The text below deals with one TCR beta chain. One base separates it from a far larger clone, so it is likely a read error. The sample carries other DNA sequences with the same CDR3. The data derive from a study of shared clonotypes between healthy human individuals. Within Nashville, Tennessee resided all donors, each a Caucasian adult. Deep level was the assay's run setting. Some 28,000 T cell genomes (approximately 300 ng DNA) went into each PBMC replicate. In the original processing: In the immunoSEQ data, sequences were junction-only and lacked quality scores, so filtering differed. The method was immunoSEQ multiplex PCR; TCRdb's version includes in-frame clones alone and lacks a portion of them. V and J calls plus clone size are reproduced from that table; the DNA served to infer D and trimming. The data hold about half a million clones, with over 70% observed a single time. The receptor was derived from a woman aged 40 to 50 in good health. Some clones in this sample may be carry-over from other donors' samples. Sequencing was performed on PBMCs.

The CDR3 bases are TGCGCCAGCAGCTTAGACATGAACACTGAAGCTTTCTTT. It yields the protein CASSLDMNTEAFF. The genes are TRBV7-9 and TRBJ1-1, with D hard to call. This CDR3 has 13 residues. Germline loops: CDR1 SEHNR, CDR2 FQNEAQ (reference sequence).